The 26 T cell receptor beta chains listed next were all sequenced from one sample in a study of tumor and adjacent non-tumor tissue in lung cancer. The library came from three nested PCR rounds adapted from ARM-PCR protocols. Using its own MiXCR run on the multiplex PCR reads, TCRdb lists one record per CDR3 protein. The top ten hold about 20% of the sample, which has about 140,000 distinct CDR3 sequences, 60% to 70% seen once. No cell sorting was done before RNA was extracted from the tissue. Sequences were obtained from lung tumor tissue. These receptors were obtained from a man in his sixties with small cell lung cancer.

The gene calls are TRBV20-1 and TRBJ2-7; maybe TRBD1 (5 bases). The CDR3 runs 13 residues. The germline V and J ends were trimmed by 7 bases and 3 bases, with 16 bases remaining between them. The germline gives CDR1 DFQATT, CDR2 SNEGSKA (reference sequence). The CDR3 DNA reads as TGCAGTGGCCTCGAGACAGCGCTCTACGAGCAGTACTTC. This encodes CSGLETALYEQYF.

A remark on this clonotype: Possible read error: a much larger clone is one base away. The chain carries TRBV20-1 and TRBJ2-7; the match to TRBD1 covers 10 bases. CDR1 is DFQATT and CDR2 is SNEGSKA in the germline V gene (reference sequence). This CDR3 has 14 residues. The CDR3 region is CIARGTGDYYEQYF. The CDR3 region has the DNA TGCATTGCTAGAGGGACAGGGGACTACTACGAGCAGTACTTC.

Concerning this clonotype: A read error is likely, as this CDR3 ends without the conserved phenylalanine or tryptophan. The chain carries TRBV5-1 and TRBJ2-1, with no clear D. V was trimmed by 0 bases and J by 6 bases, leaving 13 bases between them. CDR1 and CDR2 (germline): SGHRS, YFSETQ. The CDR3 extends over 15 amino acids. CDR3 loop: CASSLGAPETNEQFL. The CDR3 bases are TGCGCCAGCAGCTTGGGGGCCCCGGAAACCAATGAGCAGTTCCTA.

This clonotype has a count of ten or more. The chain combines TRBV12-5 with TRBJ2-4; 10 bases map to TRBD2. V shed 2 bases, J shed 13 bases, and the junction held 2 bases outside the gene matches. This CDR3 is 12 amino acids long. Germline CDR1 is LGHNT and CDR2 is FRNRAP. The CDR3 DNA reads TGTGCTAGTGGTTTGTCTAGCGGGGGACAGTACTTC. It translates to CASGLSSGGQYF.

Concerning this clonotype: The final CDR3 position lacks the conserved phenylalanine or tryptophan, pointing to a likely read error. The DNA is omitted, as the CDR3 cannot be located on it reliably, and the CDR3 follows TCRdb's listing. V and J are TRBV12-3 or TRBV12-4 and TRBJ1-2; TRBD1, the table's D call, lacks a check against the DNA. The CDR3 sequence runs 12 residues, both termini included. CDR3 in amino acids: CASSRTGHGNTV.

Many counts were recorded for this clonotype. This chain uses TRBV6-2 or TRBV6-3 with TRBJ2-1; 8 bases fit TRBD1. With V trimmed by 2 bases and J by 7 bases, 10 bases remained unmatched. Germline V gene data show CDR1 as MNHEY and CDR2 as SVGEGT. The CDR3 runs to 16 residues. DNA for the CDR3: TGTGCCAGCAGTTACCCGAATGGACAGGGAGGTAATGAGCAGTTCTTC. Residues: CASSYPNGQGGNEQFF.

Regarding this clonotype: It may be a read error: a sequence one base away is much more abundant. The chain uses TRBV5-5 and TRBJ1-5; no definite D call. The V end was cut by 4 bases, the J end by 1 base, with 18 bases between. The V gene's germline CDR1 is SGHKS and CDR2 YYEKEE (reference sequence). This CDR3 spans 17 amino acids. CDR3 nucleotides: TGTGCCAGCAGCCCTGAACAGTTTCGACCGAGCAATCAGCCCCAGCATTTT. The encoded protein is CASSPEQFRPSNQPQHF. The whole variable domain, filled in from reference TRBV5-5 and TRBJ1-5, reads DAGVTQSPTHLIKTRGQQVTLRCSPISGHKSVSWYQQVLGQGPQFIFQYYEKEERGRGNFPDRFSARQFPNYSSELNVNALLLGDSALYLCASSPEQFRPSNQPQHFGDGTRLSIL.

The chain is built from TRBV12-3 or TRBV12-4 and TRBJ1-1; perhaps TRBD1 as D (5 bases). This CDR3 is built from 16 residues. Trimming took 5 bases from V and 1 from J, leaving 17 bases between them. CDR3 bases: TGTGCCAGCAGTCCCGGGACTCCAAATCGGAACACTGAAGCTTTCTTT. This codes for CASSPGTPNRNTEAFF.

Notes on this clonotype: This may be a read error, as it is one base from a much larger clone. The CDR3 nucleotides are TGTGCCAGCAGTTGCCAGGGGGGAGATACGCAGTATTTT. It specifies CASSCQGGDTQYF. The gene calls are TRBV6-5 and TRBJ2-3; a weak D match, TRBD1 (7 bases). V lost 4 bases and J lost 5, with 10 bases in between. Germline V gene sequence: CDR1 MNHEY, CDR2 SVGAGI. This CDR3 region has 13 residues.

This clonotype appeared a single time. At one end the junction does not follow the germline gene, possibly because of a read error. V usage is TRBV12-5 and J usage is TRBJ2-7; perhaps TRBD2 as D (5 bases). The germline V gene has CDR1 LGHNT and CDR2 FRNRAP. This CDR3 comprises 12 residues. The CDR3 reads CTSATPLGEQYF. In DNA, the CDR3 is TGTACTAGTGCCACACCCCTAGGCGAGCAGTACTTC.

In regard to this clonotype: Compared with germline, one end of the junction differs, possibly owing to a read error. The gene calls are TRBV5-5 and TRBJ2-3; D is undetermined. Germline values: CDR1 SGHKS, CDR2 YYEKEE (reference sequence). The CDR3 is made up of 14 amino acids. This chain's CDR3 is CASSLGPGTDMQYF. The CDR3, as DNA: TGTGCCAGCAGCTTGGGACCCGGCACAGATATGCAGTATTTT.

With respect to this clonotype: This may come from a read error, since a much larger clone is one base off. The missing conserved phenylalanine or tryptophan at the end of this CDR3 makes a read error likely. CDR3 DNA sequence: TGCAGTGCTAGCGGACTGGGCGGAGAGGGAGCTTTCCTT. Translation: CSASGLGGEGAFL. This rearrangement joins TRBV20-1 to TRBJ1-1; no firm D call. V was trimmed by 3 bases and J by 10 bases, leaving 18 bases between them. Per the germline V gene, CDR1 is DFQATT and CDR2 is SNEGSKA (reference sequence). The CDR3 contains 13 residues.

The chain recombines TRBV6-6 with TRBJ1-6, with 9 nucleotides matching TRBD1. This CDR3 region has 16 residues. Germline assignment: CDR1 MNHNY and CDR2 SVGAGI (reference sequence). V was pared by 4 bases and J by 10 bases, with 11 bases of the junction left unmatched. In DNA, the CDR3 is TGTGCCAGCAGTTGCTCCGGACAGGGGTTTGGGTCACCCCTCCACTTT. Translation: CASSCSGQGFGSPLHF.

This clonotype appeared once. At one of its ends the junction is not consistent with the germline gene, which may arise from a read error. The rearrangement uses TRBV6-5 and TRBJ2-3, with D unclear. The CDR3 is 15 residues long. Germline assignment: CDR1 MNHEY and CDR2 SVGAGI. CDR3 protein: CASSYSSSRQDKQYF. The CDR3 nucleotides read TGTGCCAGCAGTTACTCGAGTAGCCGACAAGATAAGCAGTATTTT.

Only a few counts were recorded for this clonotype. At one end, the junction sequence differs from germline, possibly due to a read error. The chain has TRBV5-6 and TRBJ2-5; D gene ambiguous. Germline V gene sequence: CDR1 SGHDT, CDR2 YYEEEE. The CDR3 length is 13 residues. The CDR3 coding sequence is TGTGCCAGCAGCTTGACTGGGGAAGAGACCCAGTACTTT. Its translation: CASSLTGEETQYF.

V usage is TRBV6-6 and J usage is TRBJ1-5; unclear D gene. Per the germline V gene, CDR1 is MNHNY and CDR2 is SVGAGI (reference sequence). CDR3 length: 13 residues. Trimming took 4 bases from V and 10 from J, leaving 14 bases between them. CDR3 sequence (DNA): TGTGCCAGCAGTTCCTTCCTAGGGCATCCCCAGCATTTT. It yields the protein CASSSFLGHPQHF.

This clonotype was seen a few times. A much larger clonotype is one base distant, so this may be a read error. This chain links TRBV6-2 or TRBV6-3 with TRBJ2-1; D is possibly TRBD2 (7 bases). CDR1 and CDR2 (germline): MNHEY, SVGEGT. V was shortened by 8 bases and J by 1 base, with 15 bases between the two germline ends. The length of the CDR3 is 15 residues. CDR3 in amino acids: CASALRGGSYNEQFF. In DNA form, the CDR3 reads TGTGCCAGCGCCCTTAGGGGGGGGTCCTACAATGAGCAGTTCTTC.

The genes are TRBV11-3 and TRBJ2-1, with no clear D. The germline gives CDR1 SGHNT, CDR2 YENEEA. The germline V and J ends were trimmed by 1 base and 9 bases, with 7 bases remaining between them. CDR3 size: 12 residues. The CDR3 DNA sequence: TGTGCCAGCAGCTTAGTCTTTCTTGAGCAGTTCTTC. Amino acid sequence: CASSLVFLEQFF. The whole variable domain, filled in from reference TRBV11-3 and TRBJ2-1, reads EAGVVQSPRYKIIEKKQPVAFWCNPISGHNTLYWYLQNLGQGPELLIRYENEEAVDDSQLPKDRFSAERLKGVDSTLKIQPAELGDSAVYLCASSLVFLEQFFGPGTRLTVL.

For this clonotype: It may be a read error: a sequence one base away is much more abundant. This chain connects TRBV4-1 to TRBJ1-4; D remains unclear. CDR1 is MGHRA, CDR2 YSYEKL, per germline. The CDR3 has 15 amino acids. CDR3 DNA: TGCGCCAGCAGCCAAGTGAGCACCCCGGATGAAAAACTGCTTTTT. Protein: CASSQVSTPDEKLLF.

This clonotype has a handful of counts. The J gene is TRBJ2-3, the V gene TRBV7-3; D not resolved. CDR1 is SGHTA, CDR2 FQGTGA, per germline. Trimming removed 7 bases at V and 0 bases at J, with 11 bases between. The CDR3 has 14 amino acids. CDR3 region: CASNLGGSTDTQYF. The CDR3 DNA reads as TGTGCCAGCAACTTGGGCGGCAGCACAGATACGCAGTATTTT.

This clonotype was found a few times. This sequence joins TRBV12-3 or TRBV12-4 and TRBJ2-2, with D possibly TRBD1 on 5 matching bases. Trimming removed 6 bases from V and 4 bases from J, with 9 bases in between. The CDR3 length is 13 residues. CDR3 loop: CASRDSSTGELFF. DNA of the CDR3: TGTGCCAGCAGAGACAGTTCCACCGGGGAGCTGTTTTTT.

This clonotype was observed a few times. At one end, the junction sequence differs from germline, possibly due to a read error. The chain couples TRBV7-9 to TRBJ1-1; TRBD1 aligns across 11 bases. Germline CDR1 reads SEHNR; CDR2 reads FQNEAQ (reference sequence). The CDR3 consists of 13 residues. DNA for the CDR3: TGTGCCAACAGCCGGGACAGGGGGAGGGAAGCTTTCTTT. Protein sequence: CANSRDRGREAFF.

The J gene is TRBJ1-1, the V gene TRBV11-2, with unresolved D. Trimming removed 8 bases from V and 3 bases from J, with 10 bases in between. Per germline, CDR1 SGHAT and CDR2 FQNNGV. CDR3 length: 12 residues. This chain's CDR3 is CASGRKDTEAFF. DNA for the CDR3: TGTGCCAGCGGCCGCAAGGACACTGAAGCTTTCTTT.

As regards this clonotype: A read error may be the cause here, since a much bigger clone is one base away. V and J are TRBV29-1 and TRBJ2-2, with D perhaps matching TRBD1 (5 bases). The germline V gene has CDR1 SQVTM and CDR2 ANQGSEA. The CDR3 sequence is 14 residues long. The CDR3 spells CSVEGRANTRELFF. CDR3 in DNA: TGCAGCGTTGAAGGCAGGGCGAACACCCGGGAGCTGTTTTTT.

As DNA, the CDR3 is TGCGCCAGCAGCTGGATCGGGGCCACTGAAGCTTTCTTT. This gives the protein CASSWIGATEAFF. This chain uses TRBV5-1 with TRBJ1-1; D is possibly TRBD1 (5 bases). The V and J ends lost 3 bases and 4 bases respectively, with 10 bases between them. The CDR3 totals 13 residues. Germline V gene sequence: CDR1 SGHRS, CDR2 YFSETQ.

In the case of this clonotype: A much larger clone differs from this one at a single base, so this may be a read error. J is TRBJ2-7 and V is TRBV20-1; TRBD2 agrees at 7 bases. V shed 3 bases and J 9 bases; nucleotides not matched to a gene: 14. Germline-derived CDR1 and CDR2 are DFQATT and SNEGSKA (reference sequence). The CDR3 covers 14 residues. CDR3 in amino acids: CSASETGDLAGQYV. The CDR3 DNA is TGCAGTGCTAGCGAAACGGGGGATTTAGCGGGGCAGTACGTC.